The clone carrying this T cell receptor (beta chain) appeared a few times. Germline V gives CDR1 SNHLY, CDR2 FYNNEI. This CDR3 region has 18 residues. J lost 7 bases, V lost 6 bases, and 21 bases had no gene match. This specimen belongs to a study of early T cells in non-severe SARS-CoV-2 infection. About the research overall: Chains from this unsorted whole-blood bulk RNA could not be paired.

In TCRdb, the 5' RACE reads were re-called with MiXCR into one record per CDR3 protein. The profile shows fewer than 60,000 distinct CDR3 sequences, around 9.1% of them singletons. Specimen: whole blood. The source is an adult who was a healthcare worker with PCR-confirmed SARS-CoV-2 infection or an uninfected control (not recorded which). The chain combines TRBV2 with TRBJ2-7; TRBD1 matches 10 bases. This chain's CDR3 is CASRGSRDRGERGWEQYF. As DNA, the CDR3 is TGTGCCAGCAGGGGGTCCCGGGACAGGGGTGAACGCGGTTGGGAGCAGTACTTC.